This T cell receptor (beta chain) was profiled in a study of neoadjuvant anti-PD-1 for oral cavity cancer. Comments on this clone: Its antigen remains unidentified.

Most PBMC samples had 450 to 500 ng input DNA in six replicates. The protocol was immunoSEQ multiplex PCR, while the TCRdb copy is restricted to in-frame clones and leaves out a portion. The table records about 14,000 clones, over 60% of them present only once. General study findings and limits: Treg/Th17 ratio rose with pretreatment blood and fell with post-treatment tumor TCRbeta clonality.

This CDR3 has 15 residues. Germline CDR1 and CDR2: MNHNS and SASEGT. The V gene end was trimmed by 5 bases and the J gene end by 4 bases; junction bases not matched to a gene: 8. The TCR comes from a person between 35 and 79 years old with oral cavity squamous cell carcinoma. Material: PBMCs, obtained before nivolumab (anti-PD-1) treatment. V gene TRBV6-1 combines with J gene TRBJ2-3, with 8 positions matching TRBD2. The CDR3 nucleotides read TGTGCCAGCAGTCGTAGCGGGATCCGGTCAGATACGCAGTATTTT. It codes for CASSRSGIRSDTQYF.